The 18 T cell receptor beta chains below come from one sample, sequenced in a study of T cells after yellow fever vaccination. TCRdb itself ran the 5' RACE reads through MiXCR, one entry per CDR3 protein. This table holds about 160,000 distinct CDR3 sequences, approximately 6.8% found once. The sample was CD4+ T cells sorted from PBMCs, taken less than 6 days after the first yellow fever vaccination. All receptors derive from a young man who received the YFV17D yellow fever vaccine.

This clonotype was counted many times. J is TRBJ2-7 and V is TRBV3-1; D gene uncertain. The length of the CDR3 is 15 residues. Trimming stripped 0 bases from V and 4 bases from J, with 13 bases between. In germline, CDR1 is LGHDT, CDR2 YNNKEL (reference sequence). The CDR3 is CASSQERPGRYEQYF. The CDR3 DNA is TGTGCCAGCAGCCAAGAAAGGCCGGGCAGGTACGAGCAGTACTTC.

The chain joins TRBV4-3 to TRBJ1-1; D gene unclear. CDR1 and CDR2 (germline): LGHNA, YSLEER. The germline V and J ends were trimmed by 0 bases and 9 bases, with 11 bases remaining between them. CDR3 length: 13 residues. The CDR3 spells CASSQDSRVQAFF. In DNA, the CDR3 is TGCGCCAGCAGCCAAGATAGCCGGGTTCAAGCTTTCTTT.

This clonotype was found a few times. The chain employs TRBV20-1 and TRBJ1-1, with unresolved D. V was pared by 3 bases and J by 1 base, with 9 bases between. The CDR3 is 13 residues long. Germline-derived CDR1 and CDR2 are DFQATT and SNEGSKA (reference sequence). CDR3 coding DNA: TGCAGTGCTAGGGGCAGCACGAACACTGAAGCTTTCTTT. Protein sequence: CSARGSTNTEAFF.

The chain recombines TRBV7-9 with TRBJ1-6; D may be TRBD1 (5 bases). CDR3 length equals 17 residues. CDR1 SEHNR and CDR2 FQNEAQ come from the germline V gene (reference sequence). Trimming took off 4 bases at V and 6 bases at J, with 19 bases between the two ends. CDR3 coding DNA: TGTGCCAGCAGCTCACTCAAATTCCAGGGTATTAATTCACCCCTCCACTTT. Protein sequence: CASSSLKFQGINSPLHF.

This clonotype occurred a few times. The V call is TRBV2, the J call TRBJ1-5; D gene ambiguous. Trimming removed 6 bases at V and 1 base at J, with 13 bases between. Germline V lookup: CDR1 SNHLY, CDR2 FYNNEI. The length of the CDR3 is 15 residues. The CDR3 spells CASSQEVGSNQPQHF. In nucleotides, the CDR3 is TGTGCCAGCAGCCAGGAGGTCGGGAGCAATCAGCCCCAGCATTTT.

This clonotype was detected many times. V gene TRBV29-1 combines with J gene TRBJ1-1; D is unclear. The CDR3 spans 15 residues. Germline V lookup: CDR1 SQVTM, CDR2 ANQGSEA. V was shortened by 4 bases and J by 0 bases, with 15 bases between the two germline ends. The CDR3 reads CSVALTGPMNTEAFF. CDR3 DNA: TGCAGCGTTGCCTTGACTGGTCCTATGAACACTGAAGCTTTCTTT.

Here the CDR3 DNA reads TGTGCCACCAGCAGATCTCCCCACTCACGGGGCACCGGGGAGCTGTTTTTT. This sequence encodes CATSRSPHSRGTGELFF. The chain couples TRBV15 to TRBJ2-2; weak D call: TRBD2 (5 bases). This CDR3 comprises 17 residues. Looked up from germline, CDR1 is LNHNV and CDR2 is YYDKDF (reference sequence). The germline V and J ends were trimmed by 2 bases and 4 bases, with 17 bases remaining between them. Combining the CDR3 with reference TRBV15 and TRBJ2-2 gives the whole variable domain DAMVIQNPRYQVTQFGKPVTLSCSQTLNHNVMYWYQQKSSQAPKLLFHYYDKDFNNEADTPDNFQSRRPNTSFCFLDIRSPGLGDTAMYLCATSRSPHSRGTGELFFGEGSRLTVL.

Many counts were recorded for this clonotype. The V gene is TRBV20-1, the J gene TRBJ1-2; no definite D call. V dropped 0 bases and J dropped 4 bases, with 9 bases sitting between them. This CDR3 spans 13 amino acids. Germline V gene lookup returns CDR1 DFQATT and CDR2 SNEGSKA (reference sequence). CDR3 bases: TGCAGTGCTAGAGATGCCGCGATCTATGGCTACACCTTC. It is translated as CSARDAAIYGYTF.

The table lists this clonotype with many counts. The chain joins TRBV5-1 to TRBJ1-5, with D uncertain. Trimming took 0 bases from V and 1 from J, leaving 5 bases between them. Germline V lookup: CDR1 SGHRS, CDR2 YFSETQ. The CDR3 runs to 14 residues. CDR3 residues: CASSLAVSNQPQHF. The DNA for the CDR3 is TGCGCCAGCAGCTTGGCGGTGAGCAATCAGCCCCAGCATTTT.

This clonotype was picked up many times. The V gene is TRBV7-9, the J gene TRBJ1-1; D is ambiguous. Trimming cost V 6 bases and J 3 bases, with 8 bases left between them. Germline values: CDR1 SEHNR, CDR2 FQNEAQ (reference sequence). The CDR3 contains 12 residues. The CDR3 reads CASRERDTEAFF. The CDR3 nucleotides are TGTGCCAGCAGAGAGAGGGACACTGAAGCTTTCTTT.

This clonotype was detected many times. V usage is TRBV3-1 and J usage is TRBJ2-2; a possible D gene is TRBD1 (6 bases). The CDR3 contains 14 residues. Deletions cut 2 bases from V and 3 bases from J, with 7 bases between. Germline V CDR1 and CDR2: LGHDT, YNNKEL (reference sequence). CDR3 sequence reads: CASSQKGDTGELFF. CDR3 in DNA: TGTGCCAGCAGCCAAAAGGGGGACACCGGGGAGCTGTTTTTT.

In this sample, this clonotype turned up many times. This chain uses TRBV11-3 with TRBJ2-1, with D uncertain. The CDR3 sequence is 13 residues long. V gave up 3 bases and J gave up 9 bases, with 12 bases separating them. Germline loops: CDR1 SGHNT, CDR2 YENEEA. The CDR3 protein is CASSFIPEGEQFF. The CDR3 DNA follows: TGTGCCAGCAGCTTTATCCCCGAAGGTGAGCAGTTCTTC.

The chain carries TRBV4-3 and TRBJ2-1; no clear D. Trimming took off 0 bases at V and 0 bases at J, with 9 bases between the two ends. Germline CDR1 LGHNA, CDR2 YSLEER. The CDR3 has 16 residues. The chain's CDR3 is CASSQDPISSYNEQFF. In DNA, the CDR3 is TGCGCCAGCAGCCAAGATCCCATAAGCTCCTACAATGAGCAGTTCTTC.

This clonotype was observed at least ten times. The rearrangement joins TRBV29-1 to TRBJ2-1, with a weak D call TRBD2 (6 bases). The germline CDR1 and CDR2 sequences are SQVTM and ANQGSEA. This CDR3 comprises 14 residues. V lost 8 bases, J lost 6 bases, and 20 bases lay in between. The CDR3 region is CSFGAAGTGNEQFF. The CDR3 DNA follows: TGCAGCTTCGGGGCGGCGGGGACGGGCAATGAGCAGTTCTTC.

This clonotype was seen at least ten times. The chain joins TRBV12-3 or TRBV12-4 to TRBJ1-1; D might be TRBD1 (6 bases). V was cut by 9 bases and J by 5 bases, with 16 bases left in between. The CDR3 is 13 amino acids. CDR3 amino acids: CASSGGGGTEAFF. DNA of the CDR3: TGTGCCAGTTCCGGGGGAGGGGGAACTGAAGCTTTCTTT.

In DNA form, the CDR3 reads TGTGCCAGCAGGCGACGCCTCAGGGCATACAACGGCTACACCTTC. Encoded protein: CASRRRLRAYNGYTF. J is TRBJ1-2 and V is TRBV6-1; the D gene is possibly TRBD1 (5 bases). CDR1 MNHNS and CDR2 SASEGT come from the germline V gene. CDR3 length: 15 residues. V gave up 6 bases and J gave up 8 bases, with 22 bases separating them.

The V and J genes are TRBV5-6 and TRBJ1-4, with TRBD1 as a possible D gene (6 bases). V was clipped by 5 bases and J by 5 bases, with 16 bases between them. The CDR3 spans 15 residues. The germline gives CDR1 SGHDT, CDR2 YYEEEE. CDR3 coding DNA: TGTGCCAGCAGTGGAGGGACATCCTTCAATGAAAAACTGTTTTTT. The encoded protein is CASSGGTSFNEKLFF.

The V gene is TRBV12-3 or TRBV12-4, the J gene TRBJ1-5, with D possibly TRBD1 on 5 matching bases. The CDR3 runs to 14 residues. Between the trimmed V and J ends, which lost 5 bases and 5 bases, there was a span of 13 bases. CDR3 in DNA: TGTGCCAGCAGTATTTGGGGGGGGGATCAGCCCCAGCATTTT. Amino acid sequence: CASSIWGGDQPQHF.